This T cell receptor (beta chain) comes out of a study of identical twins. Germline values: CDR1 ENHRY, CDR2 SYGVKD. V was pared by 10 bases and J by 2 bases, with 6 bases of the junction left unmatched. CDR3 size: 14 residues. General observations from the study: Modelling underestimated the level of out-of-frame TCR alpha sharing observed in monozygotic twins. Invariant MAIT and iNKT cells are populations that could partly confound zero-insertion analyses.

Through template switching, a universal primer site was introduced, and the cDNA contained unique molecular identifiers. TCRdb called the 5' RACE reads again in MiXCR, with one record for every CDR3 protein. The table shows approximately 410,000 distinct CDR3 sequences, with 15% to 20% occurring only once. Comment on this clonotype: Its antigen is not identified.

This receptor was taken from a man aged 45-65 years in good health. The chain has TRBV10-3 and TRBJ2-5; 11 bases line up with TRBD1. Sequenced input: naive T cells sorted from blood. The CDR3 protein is CATGQGAGQETQYF. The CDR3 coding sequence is TGTGCCACCGGACAGGGGGCTGGTCAAGAGACCCAGTACTTC.